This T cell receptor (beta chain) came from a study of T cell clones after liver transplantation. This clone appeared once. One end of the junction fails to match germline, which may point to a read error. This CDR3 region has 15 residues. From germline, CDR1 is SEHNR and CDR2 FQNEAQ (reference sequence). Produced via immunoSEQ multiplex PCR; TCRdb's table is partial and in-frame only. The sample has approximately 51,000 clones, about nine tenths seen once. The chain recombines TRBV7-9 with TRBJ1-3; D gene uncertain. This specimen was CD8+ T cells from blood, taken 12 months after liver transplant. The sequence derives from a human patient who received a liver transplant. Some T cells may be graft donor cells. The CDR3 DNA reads TGTGCCAGCAGCTTGCTCGTCGTAGCTGGGAACACCATATATTTT. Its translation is CASSLLVVAGNTIYF.